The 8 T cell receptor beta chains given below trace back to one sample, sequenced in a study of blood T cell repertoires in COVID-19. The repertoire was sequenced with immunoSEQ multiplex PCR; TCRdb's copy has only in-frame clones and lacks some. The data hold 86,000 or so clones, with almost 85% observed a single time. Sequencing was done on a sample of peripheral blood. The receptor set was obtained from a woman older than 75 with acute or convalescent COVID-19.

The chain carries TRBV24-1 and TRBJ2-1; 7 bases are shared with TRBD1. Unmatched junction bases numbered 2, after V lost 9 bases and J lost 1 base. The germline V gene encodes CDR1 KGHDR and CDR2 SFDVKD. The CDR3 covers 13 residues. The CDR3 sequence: CATAGGSYNEQFF. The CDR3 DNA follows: TGTGCCACCGCAGGGGGTTCCTACAATGAGCAGTTCTTC.

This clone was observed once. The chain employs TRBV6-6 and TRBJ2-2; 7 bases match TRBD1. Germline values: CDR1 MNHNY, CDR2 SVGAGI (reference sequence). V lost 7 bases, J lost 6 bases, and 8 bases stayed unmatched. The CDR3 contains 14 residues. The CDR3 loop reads CASTQQGFSGELFF. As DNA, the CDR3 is TGTGCCAGCACTCAACAGGGGTTTTCCGGGGAGCTGTTTTTT.

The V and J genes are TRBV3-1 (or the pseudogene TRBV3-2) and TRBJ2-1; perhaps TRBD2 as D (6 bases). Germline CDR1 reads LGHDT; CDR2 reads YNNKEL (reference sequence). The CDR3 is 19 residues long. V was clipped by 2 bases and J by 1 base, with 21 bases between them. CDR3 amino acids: CASSQPTIQPGGSYNEQFF. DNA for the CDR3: TGTGCCAGCAGCCAACCAACCATCCAACCCGGGGGATCCTACAATGAGCAGTTCTTC.

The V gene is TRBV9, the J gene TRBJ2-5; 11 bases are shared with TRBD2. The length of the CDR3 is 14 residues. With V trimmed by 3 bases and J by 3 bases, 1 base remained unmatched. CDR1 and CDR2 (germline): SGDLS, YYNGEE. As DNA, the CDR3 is TGTGCCAGCAGCGAGACTAGCGGGAAAGAGACCCAGTACTTC. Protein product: CASSETSGKETQYF.

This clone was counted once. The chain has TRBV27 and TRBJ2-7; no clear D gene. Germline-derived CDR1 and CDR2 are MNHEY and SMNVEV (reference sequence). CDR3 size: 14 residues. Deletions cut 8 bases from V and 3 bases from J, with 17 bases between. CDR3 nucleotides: TGTGCCAGCCCATCCGGTCTGCCCGTCTACGAGCAGTACTTC. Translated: CASPSGLPVYEQYF.

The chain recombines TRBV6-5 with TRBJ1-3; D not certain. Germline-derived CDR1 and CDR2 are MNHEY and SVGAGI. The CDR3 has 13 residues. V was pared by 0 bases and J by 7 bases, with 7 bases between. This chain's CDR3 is CASSYSAGNTIYF. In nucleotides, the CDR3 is TGTGCCAGCAGTTACTCGGCCGGGAACACCATATATTTT.

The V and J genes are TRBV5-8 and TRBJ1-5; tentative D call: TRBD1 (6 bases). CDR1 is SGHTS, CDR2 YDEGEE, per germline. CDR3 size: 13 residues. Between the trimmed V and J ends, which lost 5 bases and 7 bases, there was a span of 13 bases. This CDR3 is CASRPTGGQPQHF. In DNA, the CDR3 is TGTGCCAGCAGGCCGACAGGCGGGCAGCCCCAGCATTTT.

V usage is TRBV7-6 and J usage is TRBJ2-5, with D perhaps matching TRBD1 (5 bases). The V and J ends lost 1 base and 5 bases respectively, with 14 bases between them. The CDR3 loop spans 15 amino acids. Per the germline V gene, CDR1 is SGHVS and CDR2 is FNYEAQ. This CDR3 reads CASSLETAPGETQYF. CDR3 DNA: TGTGCCAGCAGCTTAGAGACAGCCCCCGGCGAGACCCAGTACTTC.